This record concerns one TCR beta chain sequence. Its antigen remains unidentified. Qualities for individual bases were not recorded, and no much larger clone is one base off. These data originate in a study of control samples from healthy donors and cancer patients (dated by TCRdb to 2018 to 2021). Receptor amplification or capture employed the immunoSEQ multiplex PCR assay. TCRdb carries this immuneACCESS record with in-frame sequences only. Its versions omit some clonotypes, under half of them owing to an unresolved V gene in the studies checked, with the rest unexplained. For this sample the table gives 130,000 or so clones, of which 90% were detected only once. The ten largest clones represent under 3% of the sample. The sample taken for sequencing was blood. The clonotype was recovered from a man aged 40-50 years in good health.

The DNA is as follows: TGTGCCAGCAGTTTCGGAGGGGACACAGATACGCAGTATTTT. This gives the protein CASSFGGDTDTQYF. The rearranged chain carries TRBV25-1 and TRBJ2-3; the best D guess is TRBD2, with 6 bases matching. Based on the germline V gene, the CDR1 and CDR2 sequences are MGHDK and SYGVNS. At the junction V is shortened by 5 bases and J by 2 bases, with 11 bases in between. Including cysteine and phenylalanine, the CDR3 has 14 amino acids. The only DNA kept is the CDR3, 42 bases in frame from the first base.